This entry concerns a single T cell receptor (beta chain). Its antigen target is currently unknown. No quality values exist for individual bases; no much larger clone is one base distant. These data originate in a study of blood T cell repertoires in COVID-19 (dated by TCRdb to the early 2020s). Background on the whole study: Samples covering the acute and convalescent phases of COVID-19 were provided by collaborators in the United States, Italy and Spain. The prospective study material was composed of cDNA or gDNA derived from T cells, B-cell-depleted T cells, or PBMCs. Subjects who had been exposed to COVID-19, were actively infected with it, or had recovered from it provided the deeply sampled blood TCRbeta repertoires that made up the dataset. The repertoires were released in a freely available public database meant as a resource for research on the immune response to SARS-CoV-2. Samples came from the ongoing ImmuneRACE study (first 160 participants) plus 1,254 subjects from 6 global collaborators. The sample metadata nearly always contained a de-identified subject ID, COVID-19 status, age in years and sex. Where available, HLA class I and class II types were obtained from metadata supplied by the sample provider rather than from assay-based typing.

The CDR3 sequence holds 16 residues, the cysteine and phenylalanine included. Just CDR3 DNA is preserved here, 48 bases in frame from base 1. Taken from the germline V gene (reference sequence), the CDR1 and CDR2 loops are SEHNR and FQNEAQ. The germline ends are 17 bases apart after V is trimmed by 2 bases and J by 5 bases. Summary of the overall study and its limitations: Clinical and demographic metadata were provided uncurated, with the amount varying by source and participant.

The immunoSEQ Assay, a bias-controlled multiplex PCR, was used to amplify TCRbeta CDR3 regions from genomic DNA. Regarding the original processing steps: Nucleated cell counts per sample were estimated from amplification of reference gene primers within the assay. To quantify the absolute abundance of each unique TCRbeta CDR3 rearrangement, sequence reads were collapsed and filtered. Productive Simpson clonality was computed per sample as the square root of Simpson's diversity index over productive rearrangements. TCRdb holds this immuneACCESS table with in-frame rearrangements only. Some clones are missing; in checked studies, unresolved V genes explain under half, and the rest has no known cause. V and J calls and clone size come straight from that table; D and trimming were deduced from the DNA. The table for this sample lists 100,000 to 150,000 clones; over 60% of them were counted only once. The ten most abundant clones make up roughly 35% of the sample.

The collaborating institutions used their own protocols to collect whole blood in K2EDTA tubes. For TCRbeta analysis, collaborators shipped samples in one of three forms: frozen whole blood, isolated PBMCs, or DNA extracted from either of those sample types. The TCR originated in a man in his forties or fifties with active or convalescent COVID-19. The chain couples TRBV7-9 to TRBJ2-3; the D gene is perhaps TRBD2, on 6 matching bases. What was sequenced was peripheral blood. Here is the DNA: TGTGCCAGCAGCTTATTCCCCCCCAGCGGGCGAGATACGCAGTATTTT. It is translated as CASSLFPPSGRDTQYF.